Each of the 17 T cell receptor beta chains below was sequenced from the same sample in a study of blood T cell repertoires in COVID-19. The table came from immunoSEQ multiplex PCR; TCRdb's copy has only in-frame clones and leaves some out. The profile shows some 290,000 clones, roughly nine tenths of them singletons. Sequenced input: peripheral blood. The receptor source for this set is a woman aged 25 to 39 with COVID-19, enrolled during active disease.

The rearrangement links TRBV14 to TRBJ1-2; TRBD1 agrees at 8 bases. V was pared by 0 bases and J by 8 bases, with 14 bases of the junction left unmatched. Germline CDR1 reads SGHDN; CDR2 reads FVKESK. CDR3 length: 17 amino acids. CDR3 in amino acids: CASSQEGQGMAFKGYTF. The CDR3 coding sequence is TGTGCCAGCAGCCAAGAAGGACAGGGTATGGCGTTTAAAGGCTACACCTTC.

The rearrangement uses TRBV11-2 and TRBJ2-3, with 7 bases that match TRBD2. The V gene end was trimmed by 7 bases and the J gene end by 1 base; junction bases not matched to a gene: 8. CDR3 length equals 15 residues. CDR1 is SGHAT and CDR2 is FQNNGV in the germline V gene. CDR3 nucleotides: TGTGCCAGCATCCCGTGGGGGAGGGGCACAGATACGCAGTATTTT. Its translation: CASIPWGRGTDTQYF.

V is TRBV23-1 and J is TRBJ1-1; D is perhaps TRBD1 (6 bases). TRBV23-1 is an ORF, with its function uncertain. The V and J ends lost 4 bases and 6 bases respectively, with 15 bases between them. This CDR3 comprises 14 residues. CDR3 DNA: TGCGCCAGCAGTCCCCGGCGACAGGTCTCTGAAGCTTTCTTT. Protein: CASSPRRQVSEAFF.

V gene TRBV14 combines with J gene TRBJ1-6, with TRBD1 as a possible D gene (6 bases). This CDR3 has 15 amino acids. Germline CDR1 is SGHDN and CDR2 is FVKESK. The ends were cut back, 4 bases at V and 7 bases at J, with 14 bases in the middle. The CDR3 spells CASSPYRERNSPLHF. CDR3 nucleotides: TGTGCCAGCAGCCCTTACAGGGAGAGGAATTCACCCCTCCACTTT.

The rearrangement links TRBV2 to TRBJ1-2; D unresolved. CDR1 and CDR2 from the germline V gene are SNHLY and FYNNEI. V lost 5 bases, J lost 5 bases, and 9 bases lay in between. The CDR3 sequence is 12 residues long. CDR3 coding DNA: TGTGCCAGCAGTCCAATAACTTATGGCTACACCTTC. Protein sequence: CASSPITYGYTF.

This chain links TRBV4-1 with TRBJ2-3, with TRBD2 matching 10 bases. Trimming took 0 bases from V and 4 from J; bases not matched to a gene: 4. Germline CDR1 and CDR2: MGHRA and YSYEKL. The CDR3 consists of 16 residues. The CDR3 here is CASSQDGSGGADTQYF. DNA for the CDR3: TGCGCCAGCAGCCAAGATGGAAGCGGGGGGGCAGATACGCAGTATTTT.

The chain uses TRBV13 and TRBJ2-7, with 8 bases aligning to TRBD2. The CDR3 has 17 residues. The V and J ends lost 5 bases and 1 base, in that order; junction bases with no gene match: 13. The V gene's germline CDR1 is PRHDT and CDR2 FYEKMQ (reference sequence). The CDR3 sequence is CASSGPRGGLYSYEQYF. DNA for the CDR3: TGTGCCAGCAGCGGCCCCCGGGGGGGCCTTTATTCCTACGAGCAGTACTTC.

The V and J genes are TRBV6-5 and TRBJ1-2; TRBD1 might be the D (6 bases). Trimming removed 2 bases at V and 2 bases at J, with 9 bases between. This CDR3 is built from 14 residues. Germline values: CDR1 MNHEY, CDR2 SVGAGI. The CDR3 region is CASSYETGNYGYTF. The DNA for the CDR3 is TGTGCCAGCAGTTACGAAACAGGGAACTATGGCTACACCTTC.

This clone was observed a handful of times. A read error may produce the germline difference seen at one junction end. V and J are TRBV2 and TRBJ1-2, with TRBD1 identical over 7 bases. The CDR3 is 16 amino acids. Germline CDR1 is SNHLY and CDR2 is FYNNEI. CDR3 residues: CASSEGGRANHYGYTF. Here the CDR3 DNA reads TGTGCCAGCAGCGAAGGGGGCAGGGCCAATCACTATGGCTACACCTTC.

In its sample, this clone was seen a few times. The V gene is TRBV5-4, the J gene TRBJ1-1; D possibly corresponds to TRBD1 (5 bases). The CDR3 is 14 residues long. Trimming took 3 bases from V and 1 from J, leaving 10 bases between them. Germline V gene lookup returns CDR1 SGHNT and CDR2 YYREEE (reference sequence). The CDR3 coding sequence is TGTGCCAGCAGCTCGCCCACAGGGAACACTGAAGCTTTCTTT. This translates into CASSSPTGNTEAFF.

The rearrangement links TRBV3-1 (or the pseudogene TRBV3-2) to TRBJ1-1; D is unclear. This CDR3 spans 14 amino acids. CDR1 and CDR2 from the germline V gene are LGHDT and YNNKEL (reference sequence). V lost 3 bases and J lost 5, with 13 bases in between. The CDR3 sequence: CASSQTGARTEAFF. Here the CDR3 DNA reads TGTGCCAGCAGCCAGACCGGTGCGCGGACTGAAGCTTTCTTT.

The rearrangement joins TRBV19 to TRBJ2-7; TRBD2 is a possible D gene (5 bases). Germline V CDR1 and CDR2: LNHDA, SQIVND (reference sequence). The V end lost 5 bases, the J end lost 6 bases, and 17 bases lay between the germline ends. This CDR3 contains 14 residues. The CDR3 region is CASSPALSGTEQYF. The DNA for the CDR3 is TGTGCCAGTAGTCCCGCCCTCAGCGGTACCGAGCAGTACTTC.

This chain uses TRBV2 with TRBJ1-1; unclear D gene. This CDR3 region has 13 residues. V was shortened by 9 bases and J by 2 bases, with 13 bases between the two germline ends. Per germline, CDR1 SNHLY and CDR2 FYNNEI. The CDR3 protein is CARDGADNTEAFF. CDR3 coding DNA: TGTGCCAGGGATGGAGCGGATAACACTGAAGCTTTCTTT. Full variable domain (rest looked up from reference TRBV2 and TRBJ1-1): EPEVTQTPSHQVTQMGQEVILRCVPISNHLYFYWYRQILGQKVEFLVSFYNNEISEKSEIFDDQFSVERPDGSNFTLKIRSTKLEDSAMYFCARDGADNTEAFFGQGTRLTVV.

The chain combines TRBV5-4 with TRBJ2-7; TRBD2 is a possible D gene (5 bases). Trimming left V 4 bases short and J 0 bases short, with 17 bases between. This CDR3 comprises 16 residues. The V gene's germline CDR1 is SGHNT and CDR2 YYREEE (reference sequence). The CDR3 loop is CASSESRIGSSYEQYF. The CDR3 bases are TGTGCCAGCAGCGAAAGCAGGATAGGGAGCTCCTACGAGCAGTACTTC.

The rearrangement joins TRBV29-1 to TRBJ1-2; 7 positions agree with TRBD1. The CDR3 loop spans 11 amino acids. J lost 7 bases, V lost 7 bases, and 6 bases had no gene match. Germline values: CDR1 SQVTM, CDR2 ANQGSEA. The DNA of the CDR3 is TGCAGCGCCGACAGGGTTGGTGGCTACACCTTC. Translating gives CSADRVGGYTF.

In this sample, this clone turned up a few times. This sample includes further DNA sequences coding for the same CDR3. V gene TRBV19 combines with J gene TRBJ1-1, with D unclear. The V gene's germline CDR1 is LNHDA and CDR2 SQIVND (reference sequence). With 3 bases removed from V and 0 bases from J, the gap between germline ends came to 5 bases. CDR3 length: 13 residues. Here the CDR3 DNA reads TGTGCCAGTAGTATCGGGATGAACACTGAAGCTTTCTTT. The encoded protein is CASSIGMNTEAFF.

The chain combines TRBV28 with TRBJ1-3; no firm D call. The V end lost 5 bases, the J end lost 0 bases, and 11 bases lay between the germline ends. Per germline, CDR1 MDHEN and CDR2 SYDVKM. This CDR3 spans 15 amino acids. The CDR3 coding sequence is TGTGCCAGCAGTCCAACGGGGTACTCTGGAAACACCATATATTTT. Its translation is CASSPTGYSGNTIYF.